The 4 T cell receptor beta chains below all came from one sample that was sequenced in a study of tumor-infiltrating lymphocytes in oesophageal squamous cell carcinoma. Using its own MiXCR run on the PCR reads, TCRdb lists one record per CDR3 protein. The sample has approximately 15,000 distinct CDR3 sequences; more than 50% are singletons. What was sequenced was esophageal tumor tissue. The receptors here all came from a male donor with esophageal squamous cell carcinoma.

This clonotype occurred once. The chain combines TRBV7-8 with TRBJ2-4; perhaps TRBD2 as D (6 bases). The DNA end is a closer match to TRBJ2-7, so the J assignment may be wrong. The CDR3 loop spans 15 amino acids. Germline V gene lookup returns CDR1 SGHVS and CDR2 FQNEAQ. The CDR3 nucleotides read TGTGCCAGCAGCCAGAGGCGGGACTCGAACTACGAGCAGTACTTC. Translation: CASSQRRDSNYEQYF.

This clonotype was seen at least ten times. The chain carries TRBV15 and TRBJ2-7; D may be TRBD1 (6 bases). Germline CDR1 and CDR2: LNHNV and YYDKDF (reference sequence). Trimming took off 5 bases at V and 5 bases at J, with 19 bases between the two ends. CDR3 length equals 15 residues. This CDR3 is CATSLSAGTSDEQYF. The CDR3 DNA is TGTGCCACCAGCCTATCCGCCGGGACATCAGACGAGCAGTACTTC.

This clonotype has at least ten counts. The rearrangement links TRBV7-9 to TRBJ1-6, with 7 bases matching TRBD1. V trimming: 10 bases; J trimming: 7 bases; junction bases outside the gene matches: 13. The CDR3 has 15 amino acids. CDR1 and CDR2 from the germline V gene are SEHNR and FQNEAQ (reference sequence). In DNA form, the CDR3 reads TGTGCCACCCGATACCGGGACAGCCTGAATTCACCCCTCCACTTT. It specifies CATRYRDSLNSPLHF.

V gene TRBV6-2 or TRBV6-3 combines with J gene TRBJ2-3; D is ambiguous. Trimming took 3 bases from V and 10 from J, leaving 11 bases between them. Germline-derived CDR1 and CDR2 are MNHEY and SVGEGT. This CDR3 region has 12 residues. As DNA, the CDR3 is TGTGCCAGCAGTTATTTAGGCGGATCGCAGTATTTT. Translated, it gives CASSYLGGSQYF.